The clone carrying this T cell receptor (beta chain) has more than one count but fewer than ten. This specimen comes from a study of blood T cell repertoires in COVID-19. Profiled with immunoSEQ multiplex PCR; TCRdb holds only in-frame clones, not every one. This sample has about 200,000 clones; roughly 89% occur once, and the top ten carry approximately 6.2%. Germline CDR1 SEHNR, CDR2 FQNEAQ (reference sequence). The CDR3 totals 17 residues. V dropped 0 bases and J dropped 2; count of bases not matched to a gene: 2. The chain joins TRBV7-9 to TRBJ2-3, with TRBD2 identical over 13 bases. Specimen: peripheral blood. The TCR originated in a man between 60 and 75 years old who had recovered from COVID-19. CDR3 DNA: TGTGCCAGCAGCTTAGCGGGACTAGCGGGGCACACAGATACGCAGTATTTT. It codes for CASSLAGLAGHTDTQYF. Looking up the rest from reference TRBV7-9 and TRBJ2-3 gives the full variable domain: DTGVSQNPRHKITKRGQNVTFRCDPISEHNRLYWYRQTLGQGPEFLTYFQNEAQLEKSRLLSDRFSAERPKGSFSTLEIQRTEQGDSAMYLCASSLAGLAGHTDTQYFGPGTRLTVL.